The clone carrying this TCR beta chain is a singleton in its sample. Its antigen is unidentified. This record belongs to a study of T-cell memory formation after mild COVID-19. Study context: TCR clustering was largely donor specific. Whole-study findings and limits: CD8+ contracting clones occupied EMRA, while CD4+ ones occupied mainly CM and EM. Proof of SARS-CoV-2 specificity was absent for the second-wave clones that crested on day 37.

Germline values: CDR1 SGHVS, CDR2 FQNEAQ. Trimming removed 4 bases from V and 1 base from J; junction bases left unmatched: 5. The CDR3 totals 16 residues. Barcoded TCR alpha and TCR beta cDNA libraries with UMIs came from 5'RACE using constant-segment primers. TCRdb passed the 5' RACE reads through MiXCR, listing each CDR3 protein once. Altogether hundreds of thousands of distinct CDR3 sequences are present, approximately 15% being singletons, with the ten largest covering roughly 8.2%. This chain connects TRBV7-8 to TRBJ2-5, with TRBD2 matching over 11 bases. The material sequenced was PBMCs or a T cell subset sorted from them (not recorded which). The receptor's source is an adult woman who had mild COVID-19 (a few samples of this study predate the infection). Cell type and time point are not known. CDR3 bases: TGTGCCAGCAGCTCTACTAGCGGGAGTCGCCAAGAGACCCAGTACTTC. Protein: CASSSTSGSRQETQYF.